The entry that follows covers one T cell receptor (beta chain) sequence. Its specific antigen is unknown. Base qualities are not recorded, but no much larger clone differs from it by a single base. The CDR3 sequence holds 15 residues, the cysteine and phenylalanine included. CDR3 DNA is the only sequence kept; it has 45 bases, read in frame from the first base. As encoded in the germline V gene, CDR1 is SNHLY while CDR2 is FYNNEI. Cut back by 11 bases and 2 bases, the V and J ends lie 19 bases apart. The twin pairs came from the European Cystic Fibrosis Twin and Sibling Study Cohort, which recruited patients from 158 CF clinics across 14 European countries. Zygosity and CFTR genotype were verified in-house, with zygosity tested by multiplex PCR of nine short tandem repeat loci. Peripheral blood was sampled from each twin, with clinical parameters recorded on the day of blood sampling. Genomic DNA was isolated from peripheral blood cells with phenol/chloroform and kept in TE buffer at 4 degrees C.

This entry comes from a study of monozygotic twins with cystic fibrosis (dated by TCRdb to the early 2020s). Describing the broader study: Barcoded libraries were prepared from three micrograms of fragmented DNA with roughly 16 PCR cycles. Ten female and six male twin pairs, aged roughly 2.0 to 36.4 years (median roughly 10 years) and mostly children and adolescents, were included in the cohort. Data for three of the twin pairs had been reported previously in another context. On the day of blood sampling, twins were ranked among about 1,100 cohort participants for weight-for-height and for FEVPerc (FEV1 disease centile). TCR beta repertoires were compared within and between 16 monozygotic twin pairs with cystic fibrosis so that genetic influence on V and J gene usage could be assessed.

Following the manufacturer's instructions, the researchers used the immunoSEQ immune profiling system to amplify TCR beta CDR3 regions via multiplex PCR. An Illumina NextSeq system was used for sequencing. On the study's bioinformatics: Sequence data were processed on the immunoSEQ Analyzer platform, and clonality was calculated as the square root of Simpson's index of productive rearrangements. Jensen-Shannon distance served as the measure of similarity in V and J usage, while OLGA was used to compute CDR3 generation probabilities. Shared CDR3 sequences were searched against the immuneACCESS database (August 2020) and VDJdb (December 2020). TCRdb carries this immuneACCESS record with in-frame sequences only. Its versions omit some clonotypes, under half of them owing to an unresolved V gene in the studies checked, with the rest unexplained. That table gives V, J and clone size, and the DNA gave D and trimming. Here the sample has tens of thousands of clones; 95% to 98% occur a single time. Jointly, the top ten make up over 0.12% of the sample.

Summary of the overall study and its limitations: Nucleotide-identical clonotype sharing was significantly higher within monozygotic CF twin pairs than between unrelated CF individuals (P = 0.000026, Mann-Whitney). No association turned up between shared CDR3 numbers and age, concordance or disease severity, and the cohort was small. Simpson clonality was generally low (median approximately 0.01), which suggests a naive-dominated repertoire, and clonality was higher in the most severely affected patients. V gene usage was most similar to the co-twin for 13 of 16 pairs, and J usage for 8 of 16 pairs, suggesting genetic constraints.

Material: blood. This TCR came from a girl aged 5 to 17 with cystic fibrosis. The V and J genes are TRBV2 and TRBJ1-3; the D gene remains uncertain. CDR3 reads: CAGRGGWMAGNTIYF. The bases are TGTGCCGGCCGGGGAGGGTGGATGGCTGGAAACACCATATATTTT.